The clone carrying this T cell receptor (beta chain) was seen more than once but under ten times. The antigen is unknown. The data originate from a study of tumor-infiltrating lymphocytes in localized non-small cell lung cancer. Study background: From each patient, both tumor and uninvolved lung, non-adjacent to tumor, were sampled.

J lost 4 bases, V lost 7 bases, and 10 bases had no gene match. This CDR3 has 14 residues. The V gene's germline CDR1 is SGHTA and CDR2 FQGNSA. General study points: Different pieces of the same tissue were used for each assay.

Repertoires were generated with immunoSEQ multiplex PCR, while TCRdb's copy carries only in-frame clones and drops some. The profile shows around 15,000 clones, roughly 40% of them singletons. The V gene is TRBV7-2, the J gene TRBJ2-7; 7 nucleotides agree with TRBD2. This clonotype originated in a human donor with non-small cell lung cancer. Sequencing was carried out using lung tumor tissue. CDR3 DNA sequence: TGTGCCAGCATCCCACTAGCGTCGGCATACGAGCAGTACTTC. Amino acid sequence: CASIPLASAYEQYF. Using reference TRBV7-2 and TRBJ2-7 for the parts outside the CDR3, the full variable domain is GAGVSQSPSNKVTEKGKDVELRCDPISGHTALYWYRQSLGQGLEFLIYFQGNSAPDKSGLPSDRFSAERTGGSVSTLTIQRTQQEDSAVYLCASIPLASAYEQYFGPGTRLTVT.